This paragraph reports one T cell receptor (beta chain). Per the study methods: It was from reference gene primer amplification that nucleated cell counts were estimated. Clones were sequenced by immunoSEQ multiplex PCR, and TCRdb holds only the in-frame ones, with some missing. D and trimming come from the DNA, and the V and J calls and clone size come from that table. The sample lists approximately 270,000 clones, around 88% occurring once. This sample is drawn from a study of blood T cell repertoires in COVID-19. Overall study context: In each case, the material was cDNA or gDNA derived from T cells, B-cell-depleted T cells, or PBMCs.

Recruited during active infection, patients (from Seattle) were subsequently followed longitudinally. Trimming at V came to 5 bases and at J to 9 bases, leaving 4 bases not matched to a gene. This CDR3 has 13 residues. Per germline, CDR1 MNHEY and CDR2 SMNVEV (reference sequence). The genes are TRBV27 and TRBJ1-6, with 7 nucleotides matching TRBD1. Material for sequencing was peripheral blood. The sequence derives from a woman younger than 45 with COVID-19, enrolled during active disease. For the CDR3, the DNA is TGTGCCAGCAGTATGACAGGGATTTCACCCCTCCACTTT. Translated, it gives CASSMTGISPLHF.